Only one count was recorded for the clone carrying this T cell receptor beta chain. The time point denotes: baseline, week 1 (first vaccination visit). The treatment: pre-vaccination baseline after standard-of-care therapy. This record belongs to a study of a mutant IDH1 vaccine in newly diagnosed glioma. This table comes from immunoSEQ multiplex PCR, and its TCRdb copy is limited to in-frame clones, with some not included. Here the sample spans 80,000 to 100,000 clones, over 75% being singletons. The junction had 6 bases not matched to a gene; V was cut back by 5 bases and J by 3 bases. This CDR3 has 14 residues. Germline V gene sequence: CDR1 MNHEY, CDR2 SVGAGI.

The chain joins TRBV6-5 to TRBJ1-1; 7 bases agree with TRBD1. The sequence was obtained from a man between 40 and 49 years old with glioma. Some clones in this sample may be carry-over from other donors' samples. The sequences come from PBMCs, collected from a glioma patient treated with radiotherapy, temozolomide or both. CDR3 residues: CASSQPGQHTEAFF. CDR3 bases: TGTGCCAGCAGTCAACCGGGACAGCACACTGAAGCTTTCTTT.